Following are 8 T cell receptor beta chains from one sample sequenced in a study of tumor-infiltrating lymphocytes in primary liver carcinoma (dated by TCRdb to 2016 to 2017). TCRdb records Illumina HiSeq 2500 as the sequencer. Using a constant-region primer and ProtoScript II reverse transcriptase, TCRbeta-specific cDNA was reverse-transcribed from 450 to 650 ng total RNA. The TCRbeta libraries were prepared through three rounds of nested multiplex PCR following a slightly modified ARM-PCR procedure. Each of the first two PCR rounds ran for about 10 cycles using multiplex TRBV1-TRBV30 forward primers together with a Cbeta reverse primer. TCRdb redid the processing of the public reads, applying fastp at Q25 and MiXCR, and retained in-frame beta chains. Under each unique CDR3 protein, matching rows form one entry showing the most common genes and DNA. Counted in this sample were about 130,000 distinct CDR3 sequences; 64% of them appeared once. The biggest ten clones account for about 8% of the sample.

Total RNA and DNA were co-extracted without cell sorting from around 20-30 mg of bulk tissue using the AllPrep DNA/RNA mini kit. What was sequenced was liver tumor tissue from sampling region 3. The cell subset or site label here, explained by the study, means: tumor region T3, left-lateral pole. These receptors were obtained from a woman in her fifties or sixties with primary liver carcinoma and hepatitis B virus infection.

This clonotype was counted many times. The V call is TRBV28, the J call TRBJ2-1, with D possibly matching TRBD1 (6 bases). The CDR3 is 15 residues long. V was shortened by 6 bases and J by 0 bases, with 12 bases between the two germline ends. Germline loops: CDR1 MDHEN, CDR2 SYDVKM. This CDR3 reads CASRTGKTSYNEQFF. In DNA, the CDR3 is TGTGCCAGCAGAACAGGGAAAACCTCCTACAATGAGCAGTTCTTC.

Worth noting for this clonotype: This may be a read error, as it is one base from a much larger clone. The chain uses TRBV4-1 and TRBJ2-5, with 7 positions matching TRBD2. Germline V gene sequence: CDR1 MGHRA, CDR2 YSYEKL. The CDR3 is 14 residues long. This chain's CDR3 is CASSKAGIQETHYF. As DNA, the CDR3 is TGCGCCAGCAGTAAAGCGGGAATTCAAGAGACCCACTACTTC.

With respect to this clonotype: Since no conserved phenylalanine or tryptophan closes the CDR3, a read error is the likely cause. The genes are TRBV12-3 or TRBV12-4 and TRBJ2-1, with TRBD2 as a possible D gene (6 bases). There are 14 residues in the CDR3. Trimming removed 3 bases from V and 10 bases from J, with 16 bases in between. CDR3 loop: CASSLTSGLNEQFL. DNA for the CDR3: TGTGCCAGCAGTTTGACAAGCGGACTAAACGAGCAGTTCCTC.

V usage is TRBV11-2 and J usage is TRBJ2-5; D is perhaps TRBD2 (6 bases). The germline V and J ends were trimmed by 5 bases and 2 bases, with 15 bases remaining between them. The CDR3 is 15 amino acids. Germline V lookup: CDR1 SGHAT, CDR2 FQNNGV. The DNA for the CDR3 is TGTGCCAGCAGCCCAATGACTAGAACGCAAGAGACCCAGTACTTC. This sequence encodes CASSPMTRTQETQYF.

This clonotype was picked up many times. The rearrangement links TRBV11-2 to TRBJ2-3; possibly TRBD2 for D (6 bases). Germline lookup yields CDR1 SGHAT and CDR2 FQNNGV. V was shortened by 8 bases and J by 1 base, with 19 bases between the two germline ends. The CDR3 spans 16 residues. CDR3 protein: CASGSQGLLRTDTQYF. The CDR3, as DNA: TGTGCCAGCGGATCGCAGGGACTCCTACGCACAGATACGCAGTATTTT.

This chain joins TRBV20-1 and TRBJ2-7; TRBD2 matches at 9 bases. The length of the CDR3 is 13 residues. The germline V gene encodes CDR1 DFQATT and CDR2 SNEGSKA (reference sequence). After removal of 5 bases from V and 5 bases from J, the junction contained 7 bases not matched to a gene. CDR3 nucleotides: TGCAGTGCTTCTAGCGGGACTCTGGACGAGCAGTACTTC. Translation gives CSASSGTLDEQYF.

This clonotype was seen repeatedly, ten times or more. The V call is TRBV29-1, the J call TRBJ2-5; 8 nucleotides line up with TRBD2. The CDR3 runs to 15 residues. Per germline, CDR1 SQVTM and CDR2 ANQGSEA. V lost 4 bases, J lost 0 bases, and 7 bases stayed unmatched. The CDR3 region is CSVGEREWYQETQYF. In nucleotides, the CDR3 is TGCAGCGTTGGAGAGCGGGAGTGGTACCAAGAGACCCAGTACTTC.

With respect to this clonotype: The junction and the germline gene differ at one end; a read error may be behind it. This chain links TRBV29-1 with TRBJ2-7, with 7 bases fitting TRBD2. The length of the CDR3 is 14 residues. Germline loops: CDR1 SQVTM, CDR2 ANQGSEA. DNA of the CDR3: TGCATCGTTGTGAGGACTAGGGATACTTACGAGCAGTACTTC. It is translated as CIVVRTRDTYEQYF.